Below are 5 T cell receptor beta chains sequenced from a single sample in a study of blood T cells in healthy people across ages. A second PCR of 7 to 11 cycles used a sample-barcoded 5' primer and a J-beta primer mix. TCRdb ran MiXCR on the 5' RACE reads and lists one entry per CDR3 protein. The sample contains approximately 850,000 distinct CDR3 sequences, around two fifths of which appear only once. The sample taken for sequencing was blood. Receptors were obtained from a man aged 55 to 70 in good health.

The gene calls are TRBV18 and TRBJ2-1, with TRBD2 matching 12 bases. The CDR3 contains 17 residues. The ends lost 0 bases at V and 2 bases at J; junction bases unmatched: 2. Germline V gene lookup returns CDR1 KGHSH and CDR2 LQKENI. The DNA of the CDR3 is TGTGCCAGCTCACCACCCCTAGCGGGGGGGACCTACAATGAGCAGTTCTTC. This sequence encodes CASSPPLAGGTYNEQFF.

The chain links TRBV12-3 or TRBV12-4 to TRBJ2-1; D is uncertain. V lost 4 bases and J lost 13, with 23 bases in between. The CDR3 length is 15 residues. CDR3 nucleotide sequence: TGTGCCAGCAGTTCGTCGTACAGATCCCAAGAGACCCAGTTCTTC. This encodes CASSSSYRSQETQFF.

V and J are TRBV7-2 and TRBJ2-7; a weak D match, TRBD2 (5 bases). The V end lost 5 bases, the J end lost 3 bases, and 14 bases lay between the germline ends. This CDR3 region has 14 residues. Germline CDR1 reads SGHTA; CDR2 reads FQGNSA. The CDR3 loop is CASSGRPGSYEQYF. CDR3 bases: TGTGCCAGCAGCGGACGACCGGGGAGCTACGAGCAGTACTTC.

CDR3 nucleotide sequence: TGTGCCTGGAGTGTGGCGGACAGGGACTATGGCTACACCTTC. Translation gives CAWSVADRDYGYTF. The V call is TRBV30, the J call TRBJ1-2; 8 bases agree with TRBD1. V was pared by 0 bases and J by 3 bases, with 3 bases of the junction left unmatched. This CDR3 is 14 amino acids long. In germline, CDR1 is GTSNPN, CDR2 SVGIG (reference sequence).

This clonotype was recorded a few times. CDR3 DNA sequence: TGTGCCAGCAGCCCGGCCGGGAAGGGAAAGGGCCAAGAGACCCAGTACTTC. Protein sequence: CASSPAGKGKGQETQYF. J is TRBJ2-5 and V is TRBV7-2, with a possible D match to TRBD2 (5 bases). The CDR3 covers 17 residues. CDR1 is SGHTA, CDR2 FQGNSA, per germline. V was cut by 5 bases and J by 1 base, with 20 bases left in between.